This entry lists 17 T cell receptor beta chains sequenced from one sample in a study of control samples from healthy donors and cancer patients. The repertoire was sequenced with immunoSEQ multiplex PCR; TCRdb's copy has only in-frame clones and lacks some. Seen here are about 160,000 clones, approximately 94% observed once, and the top ten hold about 15%. Source material: PBMCs. The receptors stem from a man aged 55 to 70 with colorectal cancer.

V is TRBV7-9 and J is TRBJ1-5; a possible D gene is TRBD1 (5 bases). V was shortened by 6 bases and J by 2 bases, with 14 bases between the two germline ends. Germline CDR1 reads SEHNR; CDR2 reads FQNEAQ (reference sequence). The CDR3 totals 15 residues. Here the CDR3 DNA reads TGTGCCAGCAGTTCTCCGACAGAGGGCAATCAGCCCCAGCATTTT. Amino acids: CASSSPTEGNQPQHF.

This chain links TRBV7-8 with TRBJ2-1, with D possibly being TRBD2 (5 bases). CDR1 is SGHVS, CDR2 FQNEAQ, per germline. The germline V and J ends were trimmed by 5 bases and 9 bases, with 8 bases remaining between them. The CDR3 has 11 residues. The CDR3 coding sequence is TGTGCCAGCAGCCCAGGAGGTGAGCAGTTCTTC. Protein: CASSPGGEQFF.

Notes on this clone: This same CDR3 is encoded by further DNA sequences in the sample. The chain employs TRBV4-1 and TRBJ1-2, with 9 bases lining up with TRBD1. Trimming took 1 base from V and 0 from J; bases not matched to a gene: 0. The germline V gene encodes CDR1 MGHRA and CDR2 YSYEKL. This CDR3 is 15 amino acids long. The CDR3 region is CASSQGQGANYGYTF. CDR3 coding DNA: TGCGCCAGCAGCCAAGGACAGGGGGCTAACTATGGCTACACCTTC.

This chain links TRBV10-1 with TRBJ2-2; no definite D call. Germline V gene lookup returns CDR1 WNHNN and CDR2 SYGVQD (reference sequence). This CDR3 has 14 amino acids. Trimming removed 0 bases from V and 2 bases from J, with 4 bases in between. The CDR3 bases are TGCGCCAGCAGTGAGTCGATTAACACCGGGGAGCTGTTTTTT. Residues: CASSESINTGELFF.

The chain joins TRBV6-6 to TRBJ2-7; a weak D match, TRBD2 (6 bases). Germline CDR1 reads MNHNY; CDR2 reads SVGAGI (reference sequence). V lost 5 bases, J lost 1 base, and 6 bases lay in between. This CDR3 is 12 amino acids long. The DNA of the CDR3 is TGTGCCAGCAGTGGGGGGTCCTACGAGCAGTACTTC. Residues: CASSGGSYEQYF.

The J gene is TRBJ1-2, the V gene TRBV12-3 or TRBV12-4; 9 bases align to TRBD1. This CDR3 spans 13 amino acids. J lost 5 bases, V lost 5 bases, and 3 bases had no gene match. The CDR3 spells CASSRTGAYGYTF. CDR3 DNA sequence: TGTGCCAGCAGTCGGACAGGGGCTTATGGCTACACCTTC.

This chain connects TRBV19 to TRBJ1-5; D is undetermined. Germline CDR1 and CDR2: LNHDA and SQIVND (reference sequence). CDR3 length: 13 residues. V was clipped by 8 bases and J by 3 bases, with 11 bases between them. The CDR3 DNA reads as TGTGCCAGTTCCCGGGCCCTCAATCAGCCCCAGCATTTT. Protein: CASSRALNQPQHF. Based on the CDR3 plus reference TRBV19 and TRBJ1-5, the full variable domain is DGGITQSPKYLFRKEGQNVTLSCEQNLNHDAMYWYRQDPGQGLRLIYYSQIVNDFQKGDIAEGYSVSREKKESFPLTVTSAQKNPTAFYLCASSRALNQPQHFGDGTRLSIL.

The chain is built from TRBV7-2 and TRBJ1-2, with 7 bases aligning to TRBD1. The CDR3 loop spans 14 amino acids. The V gene's germline CDR1 is SGHTA and CDR2 FQGNSA. J lost 8 bases, V lost 5 bases, and 11 bases had no gene match. The DNA for the CDR3 is TGTGCCAGCAGCCTACAGACAGGGACCGGCGGCTACACCTTC. Translation: CASSLQTGTGGYTF.

The CDR3 here is CASSDTGQGKGEQYF. CDR3 in DNA: TGTGCCAGCAGTGACACGGGACAGGGGAAGGGCGAGCAGTACTTC. This sequence joins TRBV6-1 and TRBJ2-7; 10 bases fit TRBD1. V gave up 3 bases and J gave up 6 bases; unmatched junction bases: 8. This CDR3 contains 15 residues. Germline V CDR1 and CDR2: MNHNS, SASEGT.

The chain employs TRBV3-1 (or the pseudogene TRBV3-2) and TRBJ2-5, with D possibly called TRBD1 or TRBD2 (5 bases each). The V and J ends lost 5 bases and 5 bases respectively, with 18 bases between them. CDR1 LGHDT and CDR2 YNNKEL come from the germline V gene (reference sequence). The CDR3 length is 15 residues. The CDR3 region has the DNA TGTGCCAGCAGCTTTCAGCGGCCACAGGAGGAGACCCAGTACTTC. Encoded protein: CASSFQRPQEETQYF.

J is TRBJ1-4 and V is TRBV7-2; D gene uncertain. The CDR3 consists of 14 residues. The V end lost 5 bases, the J end lost 7 bases, and 14 bases lay between the germline ends. Germline V gives CDR1 SGHTA, CDR2 FQGNSA. The CDR3 DNA sequence: TGTGCCAGCAGCCACGAAAGAAAAAGTGAAAAACTGTTTTTT. Amino acids: CASSHERKSEKLFF.

The rearrangement uses TRBV30 and TRBJ1-3; 7 nucleotides match TRBD1. Trimming cost V 1 base and J 0 bases; bases outside gene matches: 6. The CDR3 is made up of 16 amino acids. Germline V gives CDR1 GTSNPN, CDR2 SVGIG (reference sequence). The CDR3: CAWSAGQFVSGNTIYF. The CDR3 DNA reads as TGTGCCTGGAGTGCGGGACAGTTCGTCTCTGGAAACACCATATATTTT.

The rearrangement uses TRBV28 and TRBJ2-7, with a tentative D call TRBD2 (5 bases). V lost 4 bases and J lost 5, with 15 bases in between. CDR1 MDHEN and CDR2 SYDVKM come from the germline V gene. The CDR3 has 14 amino acids. The CDR3 region is CASSSPTGRDEQYF. The CDR3, as DNA: TGTGCCAGCAGTTCTCCCACGGGAAGGGACGAGCAGTACTTC.

This chain links TRBV9 with TRBJ2-5, with 9 bases lining up with TRBD2. Germline-derived CDR1 and CDR2 are SGDLS and YYNGEE. This CDR3 region has 15 residues. The V gene end was trimmed by 0 bases and the J gene end by 6 bases; junction bases not matched to a gene: 6. CDR3 nucleotide sequence: TGTGCCAGCAGCGTAGGGCGGGGGGGCTACCAGACCCAGTACTTC. This gives the protein CASSVGRGGYQTQYF.

This chain links TRBV6-1 with TRBJ2-7, with 8 bases matching TRBD1. Germline assignment: CDR1 MNHNS and CDR2 SASEGT. Losses at the gene ends were 1 base for V and 4 bases for J; bases not matched to a gene: 6. The CDR3 extends over 15 amino acids. The CDR3 loop is CASSEGAGGWYEQYF. CDR3 coding DNA: TGTGCCAGCAGTGAAGGTGCAGGGGGCTGGTACGAGCAGTACTTC.

The chain uses TRBV7-2 and TRBJ2-7; D tentatively reads TRBD1 or TRBD2 (6 bases each). V gave up 0 bases and J gave up 1 base, with 10 bases separating them. CDR1 is SGHTA and CDR2 is FQGNSA in the germline V gene. The CDR3 runs to 15 residues. DNA for the CDR3: TGTGCCAGCAGCTTAGCGGGGGGCCCTTCCTACGAGCAGTACTTC. Its translation is CASSLAGGPSYEQYF.

This rearrangement joins TRBV7-2 to TRBJ2-7; TRBD1 matches at 10 bases. The CDR3 covers 15 residues. Germline CDR1 and CDR2: SGHTA and FQGNSA. After removal of 5 bases from V and 1 base from J, the junction contained 5 bases not matched to a gene. The DNA of the CDR3 is TGTGCCAGCAGCCTGACAGGGGGCCTTTCCTACGAGCAGTACTTC. Its translation: CASSLTGGLSYEQYF.